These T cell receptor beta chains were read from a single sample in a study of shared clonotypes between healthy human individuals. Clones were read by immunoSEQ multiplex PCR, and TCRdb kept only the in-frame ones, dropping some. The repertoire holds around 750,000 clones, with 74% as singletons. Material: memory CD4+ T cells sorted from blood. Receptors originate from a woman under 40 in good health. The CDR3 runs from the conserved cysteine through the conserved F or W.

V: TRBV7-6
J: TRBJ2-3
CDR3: CASSPTLTGTQYF

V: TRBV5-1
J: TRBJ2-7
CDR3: CASSHLNRHLAYEQYF

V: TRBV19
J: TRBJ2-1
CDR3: CASSIDTGTGGYNEQFF

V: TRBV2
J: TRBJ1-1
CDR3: CASSANMGRQSLAFF

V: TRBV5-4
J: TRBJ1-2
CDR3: CASSRVGTGESGYTF

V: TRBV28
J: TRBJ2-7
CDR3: CASSLGEFSIYEQYF

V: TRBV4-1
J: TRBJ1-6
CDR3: CASSQDVLGGITLHF

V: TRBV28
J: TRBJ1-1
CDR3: CASTLSRSTEAFF

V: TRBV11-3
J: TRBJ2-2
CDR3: CASSSRGTNTGELFF

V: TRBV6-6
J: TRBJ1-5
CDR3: CASSYPNSNQPQHF

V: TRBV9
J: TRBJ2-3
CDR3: CASSVDAGGTTDTQYF

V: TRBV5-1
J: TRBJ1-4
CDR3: CASSTGNSLTNEKLFF

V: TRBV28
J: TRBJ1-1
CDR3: CASSLPWVNTEAFF

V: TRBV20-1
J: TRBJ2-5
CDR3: CSASPSETQYF

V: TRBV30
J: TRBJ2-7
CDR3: CAWGGVGGHEQYF

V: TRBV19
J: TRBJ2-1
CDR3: CASSIDSGHPQVQFF

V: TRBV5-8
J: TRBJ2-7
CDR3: CASSPGGTYEQYF

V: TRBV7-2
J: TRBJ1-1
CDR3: CASSLIADTEAFF

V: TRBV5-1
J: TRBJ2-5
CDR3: CASSSDAGRYQETQYF

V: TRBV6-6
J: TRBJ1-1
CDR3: CASSYVGHEAFF

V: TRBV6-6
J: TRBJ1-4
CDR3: CASSYAGQGDLKLFF

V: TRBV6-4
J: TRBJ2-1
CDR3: CASSDGTGGRAHEQFF

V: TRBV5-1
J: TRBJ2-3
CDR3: CASSLATSGSETDTQYF

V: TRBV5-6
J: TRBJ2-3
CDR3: CASSPRFSGRLNTQYF

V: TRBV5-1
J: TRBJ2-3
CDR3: CASSLQGASDTQYF

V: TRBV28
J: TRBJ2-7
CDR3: CASSFQMTSREYF

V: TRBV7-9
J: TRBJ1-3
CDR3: CASSRAFDTLSGNTIYF

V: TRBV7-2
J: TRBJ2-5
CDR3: CASSEGGLAGVETQYF

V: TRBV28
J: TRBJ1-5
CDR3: CASSVTGTNQPQHF

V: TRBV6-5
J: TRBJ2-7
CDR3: CASSSVAGALGEQYF

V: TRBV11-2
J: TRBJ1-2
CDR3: CASSSSNSNYGYTF

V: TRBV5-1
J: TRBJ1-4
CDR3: CASSLGRAGYEKLFF

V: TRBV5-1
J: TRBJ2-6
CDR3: CASSPSESSGANVLTF

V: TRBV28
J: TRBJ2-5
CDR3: CASSSAGGVQETQYF

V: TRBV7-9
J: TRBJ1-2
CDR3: CASSAWGQGMVGYTF

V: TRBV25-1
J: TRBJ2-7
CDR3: CASSPKPSDGESYEQYF

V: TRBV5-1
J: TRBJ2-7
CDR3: CASSRGLAGGGGEQYF

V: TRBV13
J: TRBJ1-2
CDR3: CASSFRIEGGYTF

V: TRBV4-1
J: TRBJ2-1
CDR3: CASSQVGRTRYNEQFF

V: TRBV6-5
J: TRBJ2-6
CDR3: CASSYSETGANVLTF

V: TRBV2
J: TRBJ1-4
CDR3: CASSEVDEKLFF

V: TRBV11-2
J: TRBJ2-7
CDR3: CASSFSRTSYEQYF

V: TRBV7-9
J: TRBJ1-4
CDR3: CASSVRQGALEKLFF

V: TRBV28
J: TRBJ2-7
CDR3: CASSRRGFPRSSYEQYF